This T cell receptor (beta chain) was recorded in a study of T-cell reconstitution after alpha-beta-depleted transplantation in children. As it was prepared, the TCRbeta library received unique molecular identifiers. TCRdb reprocessed the PCR reads with MiXCR, giving one entry per CDR3 protein. Of approximately 210,000 distinct CDR3 sequences in the sample, roughly 14% were seen once. Trimming took 5 bases from V and 6 from J, leaving 10 bases between them. There are 13 residues in the CDR3. Per the germline V gene, CDR1 is SGHTA and CDR2 is FQGNSA. The sequence came from a human donor who donated a stem cell graft to a child with acute lymphoblastic leukemia. The chain links TRBV7-2 to TRBJ2-2; D might be TRBD2 (5 bases). The sequenced sample was PBMCs from the stem cell graft donor, obtained from the stem cell graft. CDR3 nucleotides: TGTGCCAGCAGCCAACCCGGGGCCGGGGAGCTGTTTTTT. It codes for CASSQPGAGELFF. Supplemented by reference TRBV7-2 and TRBJ2-2, the full variable domain reads GAGVSQSPSNKVTEKGKDVELRCDPISGHTALYWYRQSLGQGLEFLIYFQGNSAPDKSGLPSDRFSAERTGGSVSTLTIQRTQQEDSAVYLCASSQPGAGELFFGEGSRLTVL.